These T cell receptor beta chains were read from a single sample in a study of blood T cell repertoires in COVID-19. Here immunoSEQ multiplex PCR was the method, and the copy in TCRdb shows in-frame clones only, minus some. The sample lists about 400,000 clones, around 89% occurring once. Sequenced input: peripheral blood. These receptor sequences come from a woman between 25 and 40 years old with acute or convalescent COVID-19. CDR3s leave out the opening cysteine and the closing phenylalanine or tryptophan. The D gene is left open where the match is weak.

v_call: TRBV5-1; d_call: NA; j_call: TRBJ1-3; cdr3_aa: ASRAGNSGNTIY
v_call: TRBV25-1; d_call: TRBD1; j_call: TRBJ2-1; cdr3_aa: ASRLRTGTGSDNEQF
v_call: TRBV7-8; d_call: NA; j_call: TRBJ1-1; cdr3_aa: ASSLPGGVRAEAF
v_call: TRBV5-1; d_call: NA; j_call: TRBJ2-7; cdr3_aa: ASSYREAYEQY
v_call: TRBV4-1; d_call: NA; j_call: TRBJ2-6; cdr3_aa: ASSQDRPSGANVLT
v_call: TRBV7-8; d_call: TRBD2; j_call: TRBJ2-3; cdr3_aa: ASSLVAGGSTDTQY
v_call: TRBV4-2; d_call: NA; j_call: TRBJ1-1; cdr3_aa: ASSQGVRTEAF
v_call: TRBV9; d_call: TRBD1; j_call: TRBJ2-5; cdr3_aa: ASSGTGGPYQETQY
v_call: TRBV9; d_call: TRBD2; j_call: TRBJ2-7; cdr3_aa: ASLSSGRAGLSSYEQY
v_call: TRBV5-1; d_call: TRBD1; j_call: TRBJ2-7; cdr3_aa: ASSLGQGVVEQY
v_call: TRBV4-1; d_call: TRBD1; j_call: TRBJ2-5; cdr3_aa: ASSQGQGEGETQY
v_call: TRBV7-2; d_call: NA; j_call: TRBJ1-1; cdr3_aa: ASSYLNRYTEAF
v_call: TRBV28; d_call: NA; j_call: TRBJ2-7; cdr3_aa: ASSLPLPYEQY
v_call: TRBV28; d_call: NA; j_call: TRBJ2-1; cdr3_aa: ASSLLGGPKHNEQF
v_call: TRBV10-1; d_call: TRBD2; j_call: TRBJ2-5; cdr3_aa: ASSRHSGGRETQY
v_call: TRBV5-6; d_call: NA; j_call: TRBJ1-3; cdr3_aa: ASSYGWTDSGNTIY
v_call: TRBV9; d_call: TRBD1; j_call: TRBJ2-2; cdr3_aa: ASSVGQGLAGELF
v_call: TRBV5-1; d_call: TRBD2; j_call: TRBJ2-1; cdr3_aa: ASSFGLSGGNNEQF
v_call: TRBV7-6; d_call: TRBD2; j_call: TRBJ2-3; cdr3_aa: ASTAARGVGTDTQY
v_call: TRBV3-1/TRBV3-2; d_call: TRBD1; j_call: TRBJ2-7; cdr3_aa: ASSHGGTGTYEQY
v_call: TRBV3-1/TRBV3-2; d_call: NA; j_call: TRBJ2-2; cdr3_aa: ASSGGTTGELF
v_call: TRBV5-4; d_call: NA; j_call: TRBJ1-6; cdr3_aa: ASSLLTGRGNSPLH
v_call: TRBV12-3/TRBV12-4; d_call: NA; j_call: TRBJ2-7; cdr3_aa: ASSLIAYEQY
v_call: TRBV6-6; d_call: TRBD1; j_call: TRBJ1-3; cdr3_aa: ASSYPGGPSGNTIY
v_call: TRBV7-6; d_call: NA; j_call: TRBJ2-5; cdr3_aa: ATRGETQY
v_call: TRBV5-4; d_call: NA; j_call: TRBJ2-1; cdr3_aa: ASSDSRSYNEQF
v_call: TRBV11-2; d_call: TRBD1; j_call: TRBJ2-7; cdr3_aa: ASSFLDRGSSYEQY
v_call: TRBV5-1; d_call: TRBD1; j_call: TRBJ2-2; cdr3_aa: ASSPGQGQGELF
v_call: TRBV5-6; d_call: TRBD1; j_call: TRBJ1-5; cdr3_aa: ASSSGTGGQPQH
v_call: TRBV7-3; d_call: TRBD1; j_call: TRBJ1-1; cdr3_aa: ASSYQGGNTEAF
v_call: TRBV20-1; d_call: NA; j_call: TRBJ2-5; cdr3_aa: SAEQETQY
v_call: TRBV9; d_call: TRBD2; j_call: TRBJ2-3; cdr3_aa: ASSAWSGGKDTQY
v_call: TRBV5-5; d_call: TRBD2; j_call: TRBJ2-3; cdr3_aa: ASSLGPSGNTDTQY
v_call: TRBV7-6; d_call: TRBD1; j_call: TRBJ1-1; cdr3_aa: ASSRRTGELDEAF
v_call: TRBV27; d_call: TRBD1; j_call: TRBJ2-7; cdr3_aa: ASSPRGQVLYEQY
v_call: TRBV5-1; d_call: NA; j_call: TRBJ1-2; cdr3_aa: ASSLAYGGGYT
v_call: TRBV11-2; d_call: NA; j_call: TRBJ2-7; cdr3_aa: ASSLGRGYEQY
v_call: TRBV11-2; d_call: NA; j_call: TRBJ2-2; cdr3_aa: ASSKRDKGGLTNTGELF
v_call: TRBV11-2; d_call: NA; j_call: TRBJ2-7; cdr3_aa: ASSQDSSSSYEQY
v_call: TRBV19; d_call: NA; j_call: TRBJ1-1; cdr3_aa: ASSISMNTEAF
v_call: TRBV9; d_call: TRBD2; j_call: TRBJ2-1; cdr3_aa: ASSSSGANEQF
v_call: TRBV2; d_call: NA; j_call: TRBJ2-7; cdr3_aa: ASRREEQY
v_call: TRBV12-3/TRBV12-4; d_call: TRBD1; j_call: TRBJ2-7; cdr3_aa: ASSRTGYEQY
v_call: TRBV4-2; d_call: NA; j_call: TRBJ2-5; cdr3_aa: ASSQDMASIKTQY
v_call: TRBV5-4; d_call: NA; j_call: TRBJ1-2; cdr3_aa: ASSITRQVDDGYT
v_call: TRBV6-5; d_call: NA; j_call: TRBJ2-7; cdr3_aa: ASSETEQY
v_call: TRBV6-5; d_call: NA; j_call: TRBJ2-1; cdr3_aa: ASISDSSNEQF
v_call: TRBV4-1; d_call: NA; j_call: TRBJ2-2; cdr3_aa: ASSQEPGTVGELF
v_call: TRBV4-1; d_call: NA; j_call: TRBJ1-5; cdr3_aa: APLRPQH
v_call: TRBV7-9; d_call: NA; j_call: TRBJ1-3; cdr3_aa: ASSLDGLNANTIY
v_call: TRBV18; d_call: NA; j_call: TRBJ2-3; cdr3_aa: ATRLGGPSTDTQY
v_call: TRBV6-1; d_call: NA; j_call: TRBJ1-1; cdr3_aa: ASGAVRSEAF
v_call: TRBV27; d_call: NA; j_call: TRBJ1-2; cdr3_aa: ASSLGPDYGYT
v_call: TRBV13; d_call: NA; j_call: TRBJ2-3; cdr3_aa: ASSAPRQGTDTQY
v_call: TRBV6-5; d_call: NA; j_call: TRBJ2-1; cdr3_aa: ASRLQGWGDNEQF
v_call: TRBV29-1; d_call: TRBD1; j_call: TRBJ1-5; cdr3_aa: SVGQGPSNQPQH
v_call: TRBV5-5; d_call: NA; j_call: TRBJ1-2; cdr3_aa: ASSPGGGQPPNYGYT
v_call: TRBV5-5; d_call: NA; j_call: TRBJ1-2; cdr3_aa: ASSFLVAAYGYT
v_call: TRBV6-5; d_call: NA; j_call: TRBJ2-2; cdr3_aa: AGRSSLTTGELF
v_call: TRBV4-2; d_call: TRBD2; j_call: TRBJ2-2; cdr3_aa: ASSQDLGLAGMNTGELF